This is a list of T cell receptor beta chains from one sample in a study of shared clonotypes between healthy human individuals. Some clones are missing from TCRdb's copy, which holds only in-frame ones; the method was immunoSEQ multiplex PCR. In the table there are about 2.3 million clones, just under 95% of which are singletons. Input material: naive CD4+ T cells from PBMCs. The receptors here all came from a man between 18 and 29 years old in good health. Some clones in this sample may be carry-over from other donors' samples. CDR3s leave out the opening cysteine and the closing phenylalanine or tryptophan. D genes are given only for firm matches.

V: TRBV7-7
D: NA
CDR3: ASSPDWVGEAEQF

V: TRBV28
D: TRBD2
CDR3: ASRFGGRADTQY

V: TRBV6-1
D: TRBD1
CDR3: ASRRTGDQPQH

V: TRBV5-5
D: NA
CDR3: ASSRGYQTEAF

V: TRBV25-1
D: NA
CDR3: ASSPENEKLF

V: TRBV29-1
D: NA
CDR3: SVGRETQY

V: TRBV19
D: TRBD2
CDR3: ASSISTGGTTYEQY

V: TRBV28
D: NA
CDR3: ASSYRAFNYGYT

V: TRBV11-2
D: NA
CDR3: ASSESRVEQF

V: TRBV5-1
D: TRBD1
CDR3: ASSSTGGADTQY

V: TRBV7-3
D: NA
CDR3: ASSLEGGNTIY

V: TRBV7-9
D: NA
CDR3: GAGDSYNEQF

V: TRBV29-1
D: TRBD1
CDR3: SGWDRGMDGYT

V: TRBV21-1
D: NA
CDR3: ASSSWDGRVPSQEGLATNEKLF

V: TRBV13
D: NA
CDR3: ASSFKTGTDTQY

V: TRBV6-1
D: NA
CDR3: ASSEGILGPGYT

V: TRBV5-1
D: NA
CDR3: ASSESGYSYEQY

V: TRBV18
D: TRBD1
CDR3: ASSGQGASGANVLT

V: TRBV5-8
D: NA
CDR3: ASSRLPGDTQY

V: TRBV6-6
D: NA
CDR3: ASSSTGTDSYEQY

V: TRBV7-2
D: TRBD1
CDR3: ASSLGRPGQGAGYT

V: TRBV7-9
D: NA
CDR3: ASSMGAGTSVTDTQY

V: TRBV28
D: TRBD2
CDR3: ASINPPGGSGRADSYEQY

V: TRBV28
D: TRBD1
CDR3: ASSLLGSGQQETQY

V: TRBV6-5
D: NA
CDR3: ASRHSTDTQY

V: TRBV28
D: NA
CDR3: ASSLDRLLFYGYT

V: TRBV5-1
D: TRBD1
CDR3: ASSRTGGQETQY

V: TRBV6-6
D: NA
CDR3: ASSLGTNQPQH

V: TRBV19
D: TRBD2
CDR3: ASSIDSGSKYNEQF

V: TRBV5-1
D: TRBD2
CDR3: ASTIAGGAGETQY

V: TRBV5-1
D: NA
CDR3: ASSPGRRTYNSPLH

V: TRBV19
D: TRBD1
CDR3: ASSIVGQGARGTEAF